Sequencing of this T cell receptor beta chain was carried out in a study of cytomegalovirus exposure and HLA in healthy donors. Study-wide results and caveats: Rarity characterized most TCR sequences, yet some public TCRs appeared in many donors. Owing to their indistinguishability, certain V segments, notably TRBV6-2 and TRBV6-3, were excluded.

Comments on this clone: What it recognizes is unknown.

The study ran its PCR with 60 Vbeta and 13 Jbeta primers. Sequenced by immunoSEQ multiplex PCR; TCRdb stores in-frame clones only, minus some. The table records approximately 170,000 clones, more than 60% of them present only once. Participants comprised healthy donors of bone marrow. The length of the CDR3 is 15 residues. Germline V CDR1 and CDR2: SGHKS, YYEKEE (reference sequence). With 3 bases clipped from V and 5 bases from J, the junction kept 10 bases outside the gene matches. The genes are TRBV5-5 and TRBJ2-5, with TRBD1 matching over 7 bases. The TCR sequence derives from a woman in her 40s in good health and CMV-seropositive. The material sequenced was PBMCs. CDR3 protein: CASSWTRTGSETQYF. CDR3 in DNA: TGTGCCAGCAGCTGGACAAGGACAGGTTCGGAGACCCAGTACTTC.